The 26 T cell receptor beta chains reported below all come from one sample, sequenced in a study of control samples from healthy donors and cancer patients. The table came from immunoSEQ multiplex PCR; TCRdb's copy has only in-frame clones and leaves some out. This table has over 200,000 clones, more than 65% appearing once. Sequenced sample: PBMCs. The source is a woman in her sixties or seventies with lung cancer.

The chain combines TRBV11-2 with TRBJ2-7; D perhaps matches TRBD1 (5 bases). Germline CDR1 SGHAT, CDR2 FQNNGV. This CDR3 has 14 residues. Trimming took 5 bases from V and 3 from J, leaving 14 bases between them. The CDR3 nucleotides read TGTGCCAGCAGCCTGGGGCCCCTAAACTACGAGCAGTACTTC. Translation gives CASSLGPLNYEQYF.

This rearrangement joins TRBV5-4 to TRBJ1-1; D ambiguous. V gave up 5 bases and J gave up 5 bases, with 16 bases separating them. Germline V gene sequence: CDR1 SGHNT, CDR2 YYREEE (reference sequence). The CDR3 consists of 14 residues. CDR3 bases: TGTGCCAGCAGTCCCCTTCGGACTGGAACTGAAGCTTTCTTT. This gives the protein CASSPLRTGTEAFF.

J is TRBJ1-5 and V is TRBV6-6; D remains unclear. The CDR3 sequence is 12 residues long. Trimming cost V 0 bases and J 6 bases, with 3 bases left between them. From germline, CDR1 is MNHNY and CDR2 SVGAGI (reference sequence). The CDR3 sequence is CASSYSSQPQHF. CDR3 nucleotide sequence: TGTGCCAGCAGTTACTCTTCTCAGCCCCAGCATTTT.

The V and J genes are TRBV11-2 and TRBJ2-2; no clear D gene. This CDR3 has 13 amino acids. Germline V gene data show CDR1 as SGHAT and CDR2 as FQNNGV. V was trimmed by 5 bases and J by 4 bases, leaving 8 bases between them. DNA of the CDR3: TGTGCCAGCAGCGCCGGCCTCACCGGGGAGCTGTTTTTT. Translated, it gives CASSAGLTGELFF.

This clone was seen only a few times. The chain employs TRBV28 and TRBJ1-2, with TRBD1 matching over 7 bases. V lost 5 bases and J lost 8; bases outside the gene matches: 8. Germline-derived CDR1 and CDR2 are MDHEN and SYDVKM. The CDR3 extends over 13 amino acids. The CDR3 DNA follows: TGTGCCAGCAGTCCGCCCACAGGGGCCGGCTACACCTTC. It specifies CASSPPTGAGYTF.

V usage is TRBV24-1 and J usage is TRBJ2-3, with TRBD2 as a possible D gene (6 bases). CDR3 length: 14 amino acids. Germline V gene sequence: CDR1 KGHDR, CDR2 SFDVKD. V lost 6 bases and J lost 4, with 13 bases in between. The CDR3 DNA reads as TGTGCCACCAGTATCGGGGGTAATTCAGATACGCAGTATTTT. Translating gives CATSIGGNSDTQYF.

The chain uses TRBV3-1 (or the pseudogene TRBV3-2) and TRBJ2-1, with TRBD1 matching over 9 bases. Germline loops: CDR1 LGHDT, CDR2 YNNKEL (reference sequence). CDR3 length: 16 amino acids. Losses at the gene ends were 4 bases for V and 6 bases for J; bases not matched to a gene: 10. CDR3 loop: CASSRPRTGVVNEQFF. In DNA, the CDR3 is TGTGCCAGCAGCCGCCCCCGGACAGGGGTGGTCAATGAGCAGTTCTTC.

The gene calls are TRBV12-3 or TRBV12-4 and TRBJ2-7; 10 bases are a match to TRBD1. The V gene end was trimmed by 4 bases and the J gene end by 6 bases; junction bases not matched to a gene: 0. The CDR3 loop spans 12 amino acids. The CDR3 spells CASSWTGGEQYF. Written as DNA, the CDR3 is TGTGCCAGCAGTTGGACAGGGGGCGAGCAGTACTTC.

The J gene is TRBJ1-1, the V gene TRBV30, with TRBD1 as a possible D gene (5 bases). CDR1 is GTSNPN, CDR2 SVGIG, per germline (reference sequence). This CDR3 region has 14 residues. Trimming removed 2 bases at V and 4 bases at J, with 14 bases between. In DNA, the CDR3 is TGTGCCTGGAGTAGCAGGGCGGGGATCACTGAAGCTTTCTTT. It specifies CAWSSRAGITEAFF.

The V and J genes are TRBV2 and TRBJ2-7; D unresolved. The CDR3 is 11 amino acids. CDR1 and CDR2 (germline): SNHLY, FYNNEI. With 5 bases removed from V and 1 base from J, the gap between germline ends came to 3 bases. CDR3 bases: TGTGCCAGCAGTCAGTCCTACGAGCAGTACTTC. Protein sequence: CASSQSYEQYF. The variable domain in full, with the rest retrieved from reference TRBV2 and TRBJ2-7, is EPEVTQTPSHQVTQMGQEVILRCVPISNHLYFYWYRQILGQKVEFLVSFYNNEISEKSEIFDDQFSVERPDGSNFTLKIRSTKLEDSAMYFCASSQSYEQYFGPGTRLTVT.

The chain is built from TRBV28 and TRBJ2-5; D is unclear. There are 14 residues in the CDR3. CDR1 is MDHEN, CDR2 SYDVKM, per germline. V shed 3 bases and J shed 1 base, with 9 bases lying between them. CDR3 nucleotides: TGTGCCAGCAGTTTTACGGTCCCCCAAGAGACCCAGTACTTC. It encodes CASSFTVPQETQYF. Combining the CDR3 with reference TRBV28 and TRBJ2-5 gives the whole variable domain DVKVTQSSRYLVKRTGEKVFLECVQDMDHENMFWYRQDPGLGLRLIYFSYDVKMKEKGDIPEGYSVSREKKERFSLILESASTNQTSMYLCASSFTVPQETQYFGPGTRLLVL.

J is TRBJ1-2 and V is TRBV5-4; 8 positions agree with TRBD1. Trimming removed 0 bases from V and 4 bases from J; junction bases left unmatched: 5. CDR1 SGHNT and CDR2 YYREEE come from the germline V gene (reference sequence). This CDR3 is built from 15 residues. CDR3 sequence (DNA): TGTGCCAGCAGCTTGGTGGGCAGGGGGCTCTATGGCTACACCTTC. Its translation: CASSLVGRGLYGYTF.

The chain links TRBV6-5 to TRBJ1-2, with D perhaps TRBD1 (5 bases). Germline CDR1 MNHEY, CDR2 SVGAGI. V shed 4 bases and J shed 13 bases, with 19 bases lying between them. The CDR3 loop spans 13 amino acids. The CDR3 sequence: CASSWGDSSPGTF. The DNA for the CDR3 is TGTGCCAGCAGTTGGGGGGACTCTTCGCCCGGCACCTTC.

This clone was seen a handful of times. The chain employs TRBV9 and TRBJ1-5; no reliable D call. Trimming cost V 4 bases and J 6 bases, with 17 bases left between them. The germline V gene encodes CDR1 SGDLS and CDR2 YYNGEE. This CDR3 has 15 residues. CDR3 protein: CASSPREMGSQPQHF. DNA of the CDR3: TGTGCCAGCAGCCCCCGGGAGATGGGGAGTCAGCCCCAGCATTTT.

A few counts support this clone. V usage is TRBV5-1 and J usage is TRBJ2-3, with 12 bases lining up with TRBD2. The germline CDR1 and CDR2 sequences are SGHRS and YFSETQ. The CDR3 is made up of 16 amino acids. J gave up 2 bases and V 1 base, and 2 bases lay outside the gene matches. The CDR3: CASSLTSGGNTDTQYF. The CDR3 coding sequence is TGCGCCAGCAGCTTGACTAGCGGGGGGAACACAGATACGCAGTATTTT.

The V call is TRBV5-1, the J call TRBJ2-3; TRBD1 agrees at 12 bases. V shed 4 bases, J shed 1 base, and the junction held 7 bases outside the gene matches. CDR3 length equals 17 residues. Germline V gene lookup returns CDR1 SGHRS and CDR2 YFSETQ. The CDR3 coding sequence is TGCGCCAGCAGCCCACCGGGACAGGGGGCTGGCACAGATACGCAGTATTTT. This encodes CASSPPGQGAGTDTQYF.

The rearrangement uses TRBV2 and TRBJ1-1; 9 bases agree with TRBD1. The CDR3 spans 13 residues. CDR1 and CDR2 (germline): SNHLY, FYNNEI. V lost 3 bases, J lost 10 bases, and 6 bases stayed unmatched. This CDR3 is CASSDPGQGAAFF. DNA of the CDR3: TGTGCCAGCAGTGACCCGGGACAGGGTGCAGCTTTCTTT.

V and J are TRBV7-2 and TRBJ2-3, with D perhaps matching TRBD2 (7 bases). This CDR3 comprises 15 residues. Germline loops: CDR1 SGHTA, CDR2 FQGNSA. Trimming left V 1 base short and J 3 bases short, with 11 bases between. CDR3 coding DNA: TGTGCCAGCAGCTTAGGGGGGGGCCTAACAGATACGCAGTATTTT. Translating it yields CASSLGGGLTDTQYF.

The rearrangement uses TRBV3-1 (or the pseudogene TRBV3-2) and TRBJ1-3; D is undetermined. From germline, CDR1 is LGHDT and CDR2 YNNKEL (reference sequence). V gave up 4 bases and J gave up 2 bases, with 12 bases separating them. The CDR3 has 15 amino acids. In DNA, the CDR3 is TGTGCCAGCAGCCCCTTTTTAAGCCCTGGAAACACCATATATTTT. The encoded protein is CASSPFLSPGNTIYF.

The chain uses TRBV2 and TRBJ2-7; D is unclear. The V and J ends lost 3 bases and 2 bases respectively, with 8 bases between them. The CDR3 length is 13 residues. Per the germline V gene, CDR1 is SNHLY and CDR2 is FYNNEI. The CDR3 protein is CASSELGPYEQYF. The CDR3 nucleotides are TGTGCCAGCAGTGAGTTAGGGCCCTACGAGCAGTACTTC.

The chain carries TRBV6-6 and TRBJ1-5; the D is unclear. CDR1 and CDR2 from the germline V gene are MNHNY and SVGAGI (reference sequence). The CDR3 is made up of 14 amino acids. V lost 3 bases and J lost 6, with 12 bases in between. This chain's CDR3 is CASSYTRAPQPQHF. For the CDR3, the DNA is TGTGCCAGCAGTTATACCCGGGCCCCTCAGCCCCAGCATTTT.

The chain links TRBV19 to TRBJ2-7; possible D gene TRBD2, 5 bases. Per the germline V gene, CDR1 is LNHDA and CDR2 is SQIVND (reference sequence). The V end was cut by 7 bases, the J end by 3 bases, with 13 bases between. The CDR3 is made up of 13 amino acids. The CDR3 reads CASTSPRGYEQYF. The CDR3 DNA is TGTGCCAGTACCAGCCCACGGGGCTACGAGCAGTACTTC.

The chain uses TRBV19 and TRBJ1-1, with 8 bases identical to TRBD1. This CDR3 comprises 17 residues. V lost 7 bases, J lost 4 bases, and 17 bases stayed unmatched. From germline, CDR1 is LNHDA and CDR2 SQIVND (reference sequence). The CDR3 spells CASISGQGATFGTEAFF. CDR3 bases: TGTGCCAGTATCTCGGGGCAGGGGGCCACCTTCGGCACTGAAGCTTTCTTT.

The chain joins TRBV6-1 to TRBJ1-1, with 8 positions matching TRBD1. The junction had 8 bases not matched to a gene; V was cut back by 3 bases and J by 5 bases. Germline values: CDR1 MNHNS, CDR2 SASEGT. The CDR3 totals 15 residues. CDR3 in DNA: TGTGCCAGCAGTGAGACTAGACAGGGGATAACTGAAGCTTTCTTT. This gives the protein CASSETRQGITEAFF.

The chain combines TRBV5-4 with TRBJ1-6, with D possibly matching TRBD1 (6 bases). Germline assignment: CDR1 SGHNT and CDR2 YYREEE (reference sequence). The ends were cut back, 0 bases at V and 9 bases at J, with 13 bases in the middle. The CDR3 sequence is 15 residues long. CDR3 residues: CASSLDQGKSSPLHF. DNA for the CDR3: TGTGCCAGCAGCTTGGACCAGGGGAAGAGTTCACCCCTCCACTTT.

V and J are TRBV6-5 and TRBJ2-7; 9 bases agree with TRBD1. The length of the CDR3 is 13 residues. Per germline, CDR1 MNHEY and CDR2 SVGAGI. J was trimmed by 7 bases and V by 10 bases; bases with no gene match: 11. CDR3 amino acids: CATRQGESREQYF. CDR3 sequence (DNA): TGTGCCACCCGACAGGGGGAAAGTCGGGAGCAGTACTTC.